Listed here are 11 T cell receptor beta chains from one sample, sequenced in a study of T cell repertoires in cytomegalovirus infection. TCRdb called the reads again in MiXCR, with one record for every CDR3 protein. This repertoire shows about 890,000 distinct CDR3 sequences, around 30% found once; its top ten account for 11% to 15%. These receptors lack a known antigen. This specimen consisted of cultured CD8+ T cells from PBMCs, obtained from culture after CMV antigen stimulation. The receptor set was obtained from a human donor in good health (CMV status not recorded). Some clones in this sample may be carry-over from other donors' samples.

This clonotype has a handful of counts. The chain couples TRBV12-3 or TRBV12-4 to TRBJ2-6; the D call may be TRBD1 or TRBD2 (6 bases each). The CDR3 contains 18 residues. Trimming took 3 bases from V and 0 from J, leaving 15 bases between them. CDR3 sequence reads: CASSLGGRVLSGANVLTF. The CDR3 coding sequence is TGTGCCAGCAGTTTGGGGGGCAGGGTTCTCTCTGGGGCCAACGTCCTGACTTTC.

The CDR3 loop is CASSQDVQTLSTDTQYF. The CDR3 region has the DNA TGTGCCAGCAGCCAAGATGTCCAGACTCTTAGCACAGATACGCAGTATTTT. The V gene is TRBV4-2, the J gene TRBJ2-3; D is ambiguous. CDR3 length: 17 amino acids. Germline lookup yields CDR1 LGHNA and CDR2 YNFKEQ. V gave up 0 bases and J gave up 0 bases, with 13 bases separating them.

V is TRBV27 and J is TRBJ2-1; D uncertain. The V end was cut by 2 bases, the J end by 3 bases, with 8 bases between. The CDR3 is 14 residues long. CDR1 is MNHEY, CDR2 SMNVEV, per germline (reference sequence). The DNA for the CDR3 is TGTGCCAGCAGTTTAATCTCAGGCTACAATGAGCAGTTCTTC. This codes for CASSLISGYNEQFF.

Notes on this clonotype: One base away lies a much larger clone, so this may be a sequencing read error. The chain has TRBV7-6 and TRBJ1-1, with D possibly matching TRBD1 (5 bases). CDR1 is SGHVS, CDR2 FNYEAQ, per germline. V was pared by 8 bases and J by 1 base, with 11 bases between. The CDR3 spans 13 residues. This CDR3 is CASLDRKNTEAFF. CDR3 sequence (DNA): TGTGCCAGCTTAGACAGAAAGAACACTGAAGCTTTCTTT.

This clonotype occurred a few times. The CDR3 loop is CASSSEATAGVHSGNTIYF. CDR3 DNA: TGCGCCAGCAGCTCAGAGGCGACAGCGGGCGTCCACTCTGGAAACACCATATATTTT. The chain recombines TRBV4-1 with TRBJ1-3, with D perhaps matching TRBD1 (5 bases). The CDR3 spans 19 residues. V gave up 5 bases and J gave up 0 bases, with 23 bases separating them. Germline V gene lookup returns CDR1 MGHRA and CDR2 YSYEKL.

This clonotype was observed a few times. The chain has TRBV15 and TRBJ2-7; the match to TRBD1 covers 8 bases. The CDR3 loop spans 14 amino acids. The J segment lost 3 bases and the V segment lost 5 bases, leaving 6 bases of the junction unmatched. Germline V gene data show CDR1 as LNHNV and CDR2 as YYDKDF (reference sequence). The CDR3 loop is CATSGGQGGYEQYF. The CDR3 coding sequence is TGTGCCACCAGCGGAGGACAGGGCGGCTACGAGCAGTACTTC.

The chain joins TRBV4-1 to TRBJ1-1, with D unresolved. The CDR3 spans 14 residues. V dropped 6 bases and J dropped 3 bases, with 14 bases sitting between them. Germline V gene sequence: CDR1 MGHRA, CDR2 YSYEKL. As DNA, the CDR3 is TGCGCCAGCAGACCTGAGCCGAGTGACACTGAAGCTTTCTTT. This translates into CASRPEPSDTEAFF.

This clonotype was counted a few times. The V and J genes are TRBV27 and TRBJ1-1, with a weak D call TRBD1 (6 bases). The CDR3 extends over 18 amino acids. Trimming pared 5 bases from V and 0 bases from J, leaving 22 bases between. Germline loops: CDR1 MNHEY, CDR2 SMNVEV (reference sequence). CDR3 in amino acids: CASSIRGGFVGMNTEAFF. For the CDR3, the DNA is TGTGCCAGCAGTATAAGGGGGGGATTTGTAGGGATGAACACTGAAGCTTTCTTT.

The rearrangement links TRBV6-5 to TRBJ2-1; 9 nucleotides agree with TRBD2. The CDR3 runs to 16 residues. Germline V gene data show CDR1 as MNHEY and CDR2 as SVGAGI. Trimming removed 2 bases from V and 2 bases from J; junction bases left unmatched: 4. The CDR3 coding sequence is TGTGCCAGCAGTTACCCATCTAGCGGGGCCTACAATGAGCAGTTCTTC. Amino acids: CASSYPSSGAYNEQFF.

This clonotype was counted a single time. The CDR3 loop is CAIPGQGYLYGYTF. In DNA form, the CDR3 reads TGTGCCATTCCGGGACAGGGGTACCTCTATGGCTACACCTTC. The J gene is TRBJ1-2, the V gene TRBV6-1, with 10 nucleotides matching TRBD1. V trimming: 10 bases; J trimming: 4 bases; junction bases outside the gene matches: 9. CDR3 length equals 14 residues. CDR1 MNHNS and CDR2 SASEGT come from the germline V gene.

This clonotype was found once. V and J are TRBV15 and TRBJ1-3; no reliable D call. V lost 0 bases and J 2 bases, leaving 11 bases between the germline ends. This CDR3 region has 16 residues. The V gene's germline CDR1 is LNHNV and CDR2 YYDKDF (reference sequence). Written as DNA, the CDR3 is TGTGCCACCAGCAGAGACTGGGGAAAGGCTGGAAACACCATATATTTT. As protein: CATSRDWGKAGNTIYF.